The sequence of this T cell receptor (beta chain) was determined in a study of molecular identifiers for immune sequencing clone quantification. It was from approximately 22,000 to 940,000 sorted cells, with 10%, 30% or 50% RNA, that naive CD8 libraries came. CDR1 MNHEY and CDR2 SMNVEV come from the germline V gene (reference sequence). V lost 2 bases to trimming and J lost 5 bases, with 12 bases between them. The CDR3 length is 15 residues. TCRdb recomputed calls from the PCR reads with MiXCR, one row per CDR3 protein. The data hold around 480,000 distinct CDR3 sequences, with 25% observed a single time.

The TCR comes from a human donor in good health. Some libraries in this study had Jurkat cell RNA spiked in. The rearrangement links TRBV27 to TRBJ1-4; TRBD1 is a possible D gene (5 bases). The specimen was naive CD8+ T cells from blood, with Jurkat cell RNA spiked in. Described subset: FACS-sorted CD8+CD4-CCR7+CD45RA+ naive T cells. The CDR3 sequence is CASSLKLGANEKLFF. In DNA, the CDR3 is TGTGCCAGCAGTTTAAAGCTCGGGGCGAATGAAAAACTGTTTTTT.